This paragraph reports one T cell receptor beta chain. This sample is part of a study of regulatory T cells in long-lasting Graves disease. Investigators prepared the TCR beta libraries by applying iRepertoire HTBI primers and Arm-PCR of CDR3 regions. TCRdb called the multiplex PCR reads again in MiXCR, with one record for every CDR3 protein. The data show 400,000 to 650,000 distinct CDR3 sequences, 15% to 20% seen once. Time point here: newly diagnosed GD, antithyroid drugs for less than 3 months. PBMC-derived RNA was used for the TCR library. These records were also assigned to another study, of T cells in Graves' hyperthyroidism and ophthalmopathy. From that study: The HTBI primer set was used in a first-round RT-PCR of the TCR CDR3.

Sequencing used peripheral blood mononuclear cells (PBMCs), obtained at new diagnosis, from a patient treated with antithyroid drugs. The source is a woman aged 35-60 years with Graves disease.

Here the CDR3 reads CATSDTAGRIINEQFF. CDR3 in DNA: TGTGCCACCAGTGATACCGCGGGGAGGATTATTAATGAGCAGTTCTTC. This chain connects TRBV24-1 to TRBJ2-1; TRBD2 is a possible D gene (6 bases). Germline V gene data show CDR1 as KGHDR and CDR2 as SFDVKD. V lost 3 bases, J lost 7 bases, and 18 bases lay in between. The CDR3 totals 16 residues.